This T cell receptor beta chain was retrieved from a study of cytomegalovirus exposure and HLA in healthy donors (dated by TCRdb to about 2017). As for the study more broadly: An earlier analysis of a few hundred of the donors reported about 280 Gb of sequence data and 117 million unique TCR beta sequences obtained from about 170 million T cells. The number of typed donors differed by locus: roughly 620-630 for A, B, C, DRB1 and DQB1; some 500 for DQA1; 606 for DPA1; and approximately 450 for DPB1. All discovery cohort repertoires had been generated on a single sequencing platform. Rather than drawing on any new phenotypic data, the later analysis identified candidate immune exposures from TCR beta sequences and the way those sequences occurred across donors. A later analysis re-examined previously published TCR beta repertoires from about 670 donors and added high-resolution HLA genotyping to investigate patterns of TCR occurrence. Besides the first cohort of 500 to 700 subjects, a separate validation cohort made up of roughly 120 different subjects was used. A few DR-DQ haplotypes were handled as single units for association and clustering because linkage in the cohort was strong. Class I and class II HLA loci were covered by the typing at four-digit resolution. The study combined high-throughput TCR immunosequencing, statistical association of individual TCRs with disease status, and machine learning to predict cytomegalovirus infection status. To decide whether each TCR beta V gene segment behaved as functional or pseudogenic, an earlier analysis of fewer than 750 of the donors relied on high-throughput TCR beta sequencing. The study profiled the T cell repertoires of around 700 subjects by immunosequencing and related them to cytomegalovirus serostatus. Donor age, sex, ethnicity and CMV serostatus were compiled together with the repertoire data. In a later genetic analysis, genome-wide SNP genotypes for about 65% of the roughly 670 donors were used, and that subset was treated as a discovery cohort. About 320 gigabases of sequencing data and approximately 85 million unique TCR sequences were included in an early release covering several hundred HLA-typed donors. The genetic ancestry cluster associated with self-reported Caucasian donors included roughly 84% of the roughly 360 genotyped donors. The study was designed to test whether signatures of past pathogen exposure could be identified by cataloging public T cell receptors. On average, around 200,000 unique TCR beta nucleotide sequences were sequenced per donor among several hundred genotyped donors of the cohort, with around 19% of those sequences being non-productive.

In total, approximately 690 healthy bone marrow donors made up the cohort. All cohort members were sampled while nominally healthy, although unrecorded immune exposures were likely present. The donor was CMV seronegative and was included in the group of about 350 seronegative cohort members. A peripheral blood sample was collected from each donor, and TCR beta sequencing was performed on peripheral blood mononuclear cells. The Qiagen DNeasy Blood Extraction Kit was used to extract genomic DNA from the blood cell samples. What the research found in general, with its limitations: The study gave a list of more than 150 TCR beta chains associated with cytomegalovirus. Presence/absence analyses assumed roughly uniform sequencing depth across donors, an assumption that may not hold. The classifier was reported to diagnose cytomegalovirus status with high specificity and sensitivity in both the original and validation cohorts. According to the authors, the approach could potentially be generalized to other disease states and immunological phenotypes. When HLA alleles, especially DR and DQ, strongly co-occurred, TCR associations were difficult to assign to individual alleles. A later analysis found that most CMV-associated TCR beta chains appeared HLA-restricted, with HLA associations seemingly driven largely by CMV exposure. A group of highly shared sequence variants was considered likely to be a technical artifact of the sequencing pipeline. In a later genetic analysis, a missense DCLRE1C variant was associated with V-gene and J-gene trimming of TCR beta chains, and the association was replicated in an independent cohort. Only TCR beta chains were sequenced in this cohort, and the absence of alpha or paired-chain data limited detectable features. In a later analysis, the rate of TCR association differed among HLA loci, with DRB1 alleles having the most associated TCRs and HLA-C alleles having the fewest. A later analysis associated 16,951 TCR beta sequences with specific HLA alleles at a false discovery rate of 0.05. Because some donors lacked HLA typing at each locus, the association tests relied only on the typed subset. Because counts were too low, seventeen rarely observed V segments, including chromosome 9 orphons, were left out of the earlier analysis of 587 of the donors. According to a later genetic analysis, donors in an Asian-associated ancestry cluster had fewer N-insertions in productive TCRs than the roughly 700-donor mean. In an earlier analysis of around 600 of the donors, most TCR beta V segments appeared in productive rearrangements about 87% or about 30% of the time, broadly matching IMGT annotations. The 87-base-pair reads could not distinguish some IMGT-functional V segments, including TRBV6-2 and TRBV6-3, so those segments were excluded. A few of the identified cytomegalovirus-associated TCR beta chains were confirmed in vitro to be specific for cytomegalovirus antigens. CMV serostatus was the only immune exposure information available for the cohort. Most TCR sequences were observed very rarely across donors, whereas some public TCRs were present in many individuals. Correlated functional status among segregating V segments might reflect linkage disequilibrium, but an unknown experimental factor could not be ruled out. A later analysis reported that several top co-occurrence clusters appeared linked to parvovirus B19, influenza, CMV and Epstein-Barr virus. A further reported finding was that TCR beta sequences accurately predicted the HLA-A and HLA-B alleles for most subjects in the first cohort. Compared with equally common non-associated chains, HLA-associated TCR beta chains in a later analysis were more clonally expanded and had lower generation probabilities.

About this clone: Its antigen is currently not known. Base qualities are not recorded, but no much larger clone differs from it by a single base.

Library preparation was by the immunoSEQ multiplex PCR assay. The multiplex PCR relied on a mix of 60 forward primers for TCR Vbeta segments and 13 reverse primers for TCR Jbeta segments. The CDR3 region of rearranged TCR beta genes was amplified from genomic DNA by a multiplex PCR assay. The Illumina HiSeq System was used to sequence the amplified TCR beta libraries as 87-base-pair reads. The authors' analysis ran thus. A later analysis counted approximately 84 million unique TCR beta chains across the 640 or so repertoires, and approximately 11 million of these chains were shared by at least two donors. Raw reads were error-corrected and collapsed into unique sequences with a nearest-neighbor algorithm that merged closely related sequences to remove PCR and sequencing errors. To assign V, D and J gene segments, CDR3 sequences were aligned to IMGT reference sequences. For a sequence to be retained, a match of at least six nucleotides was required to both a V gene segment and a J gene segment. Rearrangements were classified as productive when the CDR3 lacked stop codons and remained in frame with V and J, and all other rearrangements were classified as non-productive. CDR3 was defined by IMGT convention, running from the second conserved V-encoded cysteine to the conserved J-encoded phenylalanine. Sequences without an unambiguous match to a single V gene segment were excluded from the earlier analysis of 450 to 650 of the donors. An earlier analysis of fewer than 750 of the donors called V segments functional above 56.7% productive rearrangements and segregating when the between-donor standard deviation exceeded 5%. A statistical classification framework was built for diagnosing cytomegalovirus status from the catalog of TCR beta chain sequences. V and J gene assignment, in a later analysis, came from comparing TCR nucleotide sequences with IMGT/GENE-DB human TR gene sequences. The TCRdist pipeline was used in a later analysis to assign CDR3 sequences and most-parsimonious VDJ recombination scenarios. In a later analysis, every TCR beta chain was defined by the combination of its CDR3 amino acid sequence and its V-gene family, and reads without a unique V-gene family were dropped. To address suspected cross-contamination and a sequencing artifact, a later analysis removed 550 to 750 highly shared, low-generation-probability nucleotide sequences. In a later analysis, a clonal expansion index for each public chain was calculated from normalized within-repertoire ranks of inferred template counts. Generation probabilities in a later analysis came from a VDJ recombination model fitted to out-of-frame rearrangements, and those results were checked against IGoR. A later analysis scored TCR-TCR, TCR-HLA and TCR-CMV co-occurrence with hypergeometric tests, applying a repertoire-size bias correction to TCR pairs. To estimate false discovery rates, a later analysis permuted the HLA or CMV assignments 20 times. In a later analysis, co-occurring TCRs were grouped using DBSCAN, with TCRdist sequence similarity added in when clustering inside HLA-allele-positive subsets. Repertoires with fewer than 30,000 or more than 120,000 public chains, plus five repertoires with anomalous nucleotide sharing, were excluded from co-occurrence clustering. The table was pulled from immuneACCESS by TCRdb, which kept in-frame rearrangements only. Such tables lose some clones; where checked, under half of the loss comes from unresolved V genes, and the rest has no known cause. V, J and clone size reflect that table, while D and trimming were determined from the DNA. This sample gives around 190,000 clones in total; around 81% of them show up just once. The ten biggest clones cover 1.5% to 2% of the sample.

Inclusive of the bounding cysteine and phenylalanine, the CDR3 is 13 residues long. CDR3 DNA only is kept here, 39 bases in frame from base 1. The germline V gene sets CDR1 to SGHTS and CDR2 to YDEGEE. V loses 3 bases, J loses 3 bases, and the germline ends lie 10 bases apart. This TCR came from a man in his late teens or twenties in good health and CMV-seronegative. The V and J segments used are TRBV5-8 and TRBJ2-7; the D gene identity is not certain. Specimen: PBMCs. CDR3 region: CASSWWSGYEQYF. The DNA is TGTGCCAGCAGCTGGTGGTCGGGCTACGAGCAGTACTTC.